The next 5 T cell receptor beta chains were all read from a single sample in a study of T cell repertoires in cytomegalovirus infection. TCRdb reprocessed the reads via MiXCR and lists one record per CDR3 protein. The table lists 200,000 to 250,000 distinct CDR3 sequences, less than 50% of them singletons. Their antigens remain unidentified. Here the sequenced sample was CD8+ T cells from cultured PBMCs, taken from culture after CMV antigen stimulation. The receptors here all came from a human donor in good health (CMV status not recorded). Some clones in this sample may be carry-over from other donors' samples.

The chain couples TRBV19 to TRBJ2-1; tentative D call: TRBD1 (6 bases). This CDR3 comprises 14 residues. V was clipped by 6 bases and J by 4 bases, with 13 bases between them. Per the germline V gene, CDR1 is LNHDA and CDR2 is SQIVND (reference sequence). The CDR3 loop reads CASREGGSYNEQFF. For the CDR3, the DNA is TGTGCCAGTAGGGAAGGGGGAAGTTACAATGAGCAGTTCTTC.

The chain links TRBV18 to TRBJ1-6; D is perhaps TRBD1 (5 bases). CDR3 length equals 15 residues. Trimming removed 2 bases from V and 7 bases from J, with 12 bases in between. The germline V gene encodes CDR1 KGHSH and CDR2 LQKENI. For the CDR3, the DNA is TGTGCCAGCTCACCAGGGGCAGGACCGAATTCACCCCTCCACTTT. The encoded protein is CASSPGAGPNSPLHF.

The chain uses TRBV6-5 and TRBJ1-2, with 7 bases identical to TRBD1. CDR3 size: 15 residues. The V gene end was trimmed by 6 bases and the J gene end by 6 bases; junction bases not matched to a gene: 13. The germline CDR1 and CDR2 sequences are MNHEY and SVGAGI. The CDR3 DNA reads TGTGCCAGCAGAACGAGGGGGCAGGTCTCGGATGGCTACACCTTC. Its protein product is CASRTRGQVSDGYTF.

The V and J genes are TRBV7-2 and TRBJ1-3; D unresolved. The CDR3 runs 14 residues. The germline V gene has CDR1 SGHTA and CDR2 FQGNSA. Trimming shortened V by 4 bases and J by 0 bases, and 7 bases separated the two germline ends. The CDR3 DNA follows: TGTGCCAGCAGCTCTGTCGGCTCTGGAAACACCATATATTTT. Protein: CASSSVGSGNTIYF.

This chain connects TRBV7-9 to TRBJ2-2, with a tentative D call TRBD1 (5 bases). The V gene's germline CDR1 is SEHNR and CDR2 FQNEAQ (reference sequence). The CDR3 runs to 14 residues. V was cut by 5 bases and J by 5 bases, with 12 bases left in between. CDR3 sequence: CASSPVYRTGELFF. The DNA for the CDR3 is TGTGCCAGCAGCCCCGTCTACAGGACCGGGGAGCTGTTTTTT.